Shown below are 15 T cell receptor beta chains from a single sample sequenced in a study of shared clonotypes between healthy human individuals (dated by TCRdb to 2020 to 2022). The library was obtained by the immunoSEQ multiplex PCR assay. TCRdb re-hosts the immuneACCESS table, in-frame sequences only. Its copies lack some clones; in the studies checked, an unresolved V gene accounts for under half of them, and the cause for the rest is not known. Within this sample are 1 million to 1.2 million clones, with approximately 80% of them counted one time only. Clones ranked in the top ten supply 0.85% to 1% of the sample. Sequencing was performed on memory CD4+ T cells from PBMCs. Taken with the paper, the label for cell subset or site translates to: CD45RA-negative fraction. Receptor source: a man younger than 30 in good health. Some clones in this sample may be carry-over from other donors' samples.

The chain combines TRBV19 with TRBJ1-1; D gene unclear. The V end was cut by 4 bases, the J end by 12 bases, with 18 bases between. This CDR3 is built from 13 residues. From germline, CDR1 is LNHDA and CDR2 SQIVND (reference sequence). The CDR3 loop reads CASSTTGIGPTFF. The CDR3 DNA follows: TGTGCCAGTAGTACAACCGGGATAGGTCCTACTTTCTTT.

J is TRBJ2-1 and V is TRBV5-1; TRBD2 is a possible D gene (5 bases). V shed 3 bases and J shed 8 bases, with 24 bases lying between them. The CDR3 is made up of 17 amino acids. The germline V gene encodes CDR1 SGHRS and CDR2 YFSETQ. The CDR3 region has the DNA TGCGCCAGCAGCTCGGGGATTAGCCCTGAATTACCCGATGAGCAGTTCTTC. It translates to CASSSGISPELPDEQFF.

This chain links TRBV19 with TRBJ1-4; no firm D call. This CDR3 comprises 12 residues. Per the germline V gene, CDR1 is LNHDA and CDR2 is SQIVND (reference sequence). Deletions cut 5 bases from V and 10 bases from J, with 11 bases between. The CDR3 nucleotides read TGTGCCAGTAGTCATCGTCCGGGAAAACTGTTTTTT. Protein sequence: CASSHRPGKLFF.

In this sample, this clone turned up a few times. The chain uses TRBV2 and TRBJ1-1, with no clear D. The CDR3 loop spans 16 amino acids. Germline V gene lookup returns CDR1 SNHLY and CDR2 FYNNEI. Trimming pared 4 bases from V and 1 base from J, leaving 16 bases between. The CDR3 nucleotides read TGTGCCAGCAGTGGGACGCCTCCCGATTCGAACACTGAAGCTTTCTTT. Residues: CASSGTPPDSNTEAFF.

V and J are TRBV7-2 and TRBJ2-7; TRBD1 matches 7 bases. This CDR3 is 15 amino acids long. From germline, CDR1 is SGHTA and CDR2 FQGNSA. J was trimmed by 2 bases and V by 1 base; bases with no gene match: 5. In DNA, the CDR3 is TGTGCCAGCAGCTTAGGGTTCCAGGGGGCCTACGAGCAGTACTTC. As protein: CASSLGFQGAYEQYF.

The chain couples TRBV5-5 to TRBJ1-2, with TRBD1 matching 9 bases. After removal of 0 bases from V and 5 bases from J, the junction contained 2 bases not matched to a gene. The germline V gene encodes CDR1 SGHKS and CDR2 YYEKEE (reference sequence). The CDR3 has 14 amino acids. Written as DNA, the CDR3 is TGTGCCAGCAGCTTGGGGACAGGGGTATATGGCTACACCTTC. This codes for CASSLGTGVYGYTF.

The rearrangement links TRBV21-1 to TRBJ2-7. TRBV21-1 is designated a pseudogene. The length of the CDR3 is 14 residues. The CDR3 bases are TGTGCCAGCAGCAAAAAATTGAAAACCTACGAGCAGTACTTC. Its translation is CASSKKLKTYEQYF.

The CDR3 reads CASSTSVREQYF. CDR3 coding DNA: TGTGCCAGCAGTACTAGCGTGCGCGAGCAGTACTTC. J is TRBJ2-7 and V is TRBV28, with TRBD2 matching over 7 bases. Germline CDR1 is MDHEN and CDR2 is SYDVKM. CDR3 length: 12 amino acids. The V gene end was trimmed by 5 bases and the J gene end by 6 bases; junction bases not matched to a gene: 4. Drawing the rest from reference TRBV28 and TRBJ2-7, the complete variable domain is DVKVTQSSRYLVKRTGEKVFLECVQDMDHENMFWYRQDPGLGLRLIYFSYDVKMKEKGDIPEGYSVSREKKERFSLILESASTNQTSMYLCASSTSVREQYFGPGTRLTVT.

This chain uses TRBV7-2 with TRBJ2-7; the D gene is possibly TRBD1 (6 bases). There are 13 residues in the CDR3. The V gene lost 5 bases and the J gene lost 4 bases, with 12 bases spanning the gap. Germline V gene sequence: CDR1 SGHTA, CDR2 FQGNSA. DNA of the CDR3: TGTGCCAGCAGCCCGGACAGCTTTTACGAGCAGTACTTC. Amino acids: CASSPDSFYEQYF.

The chain recombines TRBV25-1 with TRBJ2-3; 8 bases align to TRBD1. The CDR3 is 16 amino acids. The germline V gene has CDR1 MGHDK and CDR2 SYGVNS. Unmatched junction bases numbered 11, after V lost 4 bases and J lost 5 bases. This CDR3 is CASSALVQGGGDTQYF. The CDR3 DNA sequence: TGTGCCAGCAGTGCCCTCGTACAGGGGGGAGGAGATACGCAGTATTTT.

The rearrangement joins TRBV5-1 to TRBJ1-2, with D maybe TRBD1 (6 bases). The CDR3 sequence is 14 residues long. CDR1 is SGHRS and CDR2 is YFSETQ in the germline V gene. V was pared by 4 bases and J by 2 bases, with 12 bases between. The CDR3 sequence is CASSRRTENYGYTF. The CDR3 DNA reads TGCGCCAGCAGCCGGCGGACAGAAAACTATGGCTACACCTTC.

The chain couples TRBV4-2 to TRBJ2-1; D is ambiguous. V was shortened by 0 bases and J by 6 bases, with 12 bases between the two germline ends. Germline V CDR1 and CDR2: LGHNA, YNFKEQ. The CDR3 length is 15 residues. CDR3: CASSQDATLGNEQFF. The DNA for the CDR3 is TGTGCCAGCAGCCAAGACGCGACCTTGGGCAATGAGCAGTTCTTC.

For this clone: The identical CDR3 is also encoded by other nucleotide sequences in the sample. The chain links TRBV7-8 to TRBJ2-7, with D perhaps matching TRBD1 (6 bases). In germline, CDR1 is SGHVS, CDR2 FQNEAQ. Trimming cost V 1 base and J 3 bases, with 10 bases left between them. The CDR3 sequence is 14 residues long. CDR3 residues: CASSLGTVNYEQYF. The CDR3 DNA is TGTGCCAGCAGCTTAGGGACAGTAAACTACGAGCAGTACTTC.

The chain is built from TRBV5-1 and TRBJ1-1, with D hard to call. From germline, CDR1 is SGHRS and CDR2 YFSETQ. V was shortened by 0 bases and J by 0 bases, with 9 bases between the two germline ends. The CDR3 is 15 residues long. CDR3 loop: CASSLGAAMNTEAFF. The CDR3 region has the DNA TGCGCCAGCAGCTTGGGGGCGGCGATGAACACTGAAGCTTTCTTT.

The genes are TRBV28 and TRBJ2-2; 9 nucleotides line up with TRBD1. CDR3 length equals 16 residues. Trimming removed 3 bases from V and 2 bases from J; junction bases left unmatched: 4. Per the germline V gene, CDR1 is MDHEN and CDR2 is SYDVKM. CDR3 coding DNA: TGTGCCAGCAGTTTGGGGACAGGGTCAAACACCGGGGAGCTGTTTTTT. It codes for CASSLGTGSNTGELFF.